The present TCR beta chain was sequenced within a study of cytomegalovirus exposure and HLA in healthy donors. Study-wide background: Out of a few hundred genotyped donors, approximately 84% belonged to the Caucasian-associated ancestry cluster.

The junction had 3 bases not matched to a gene; V was cut back by 8 bases and J by 4 bases. Germline CDR1 is MNHEY and CDR2 is SVGAGI. This CDR3 contains 13 residues. Note on this clone: The antigen remains undetermined.

13 Jbeta primers and 60 Vbeta primers were used for the PCR. Some clones are missing from TCRdb's copy, which holds only in-frame ones; the method was immunoSEQ multiplex PCR. This sample yields 200,000 to 250,000 clones, of which 70% to 85% are seen a single time; approximately 0.62% belongs to the top ten. Whole-study results and caveats: Exclusion as indistinguishable affected some V segments, including TRBV6-2 and TRBV6-3. Among TCR beta chains of equal frequency, HLA-associated ones were more clonally expanded in a later analysis. Sequence variants that were highly shared formed a cluster that was likely a sequencing artifact.

This TCR came from a woman between 35 and 50 years old in good health and CMV-seronegative. Source material: PBMCs. V is TRBV6-5 and J is TRBJ1-5, with TRBD1 identical over 9 bases. In nucleotides, the CDR3 is TGTGCCAGCCGGGACAGGGTAAATCAGCCCCAGCATTTT. Its protein product is CASRDRVNQPQHF.